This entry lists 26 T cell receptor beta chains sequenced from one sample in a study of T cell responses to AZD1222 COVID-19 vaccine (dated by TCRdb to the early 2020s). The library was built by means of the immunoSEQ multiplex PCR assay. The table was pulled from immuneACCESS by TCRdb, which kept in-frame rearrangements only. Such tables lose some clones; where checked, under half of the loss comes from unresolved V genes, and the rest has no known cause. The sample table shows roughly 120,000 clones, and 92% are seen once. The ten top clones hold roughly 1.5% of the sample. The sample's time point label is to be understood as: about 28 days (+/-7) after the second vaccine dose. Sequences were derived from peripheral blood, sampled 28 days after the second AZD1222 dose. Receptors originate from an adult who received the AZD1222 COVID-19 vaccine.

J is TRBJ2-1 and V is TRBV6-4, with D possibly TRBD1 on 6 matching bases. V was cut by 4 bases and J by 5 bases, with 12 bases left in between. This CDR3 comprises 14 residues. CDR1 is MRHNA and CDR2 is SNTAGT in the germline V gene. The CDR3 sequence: CASSVGTQHNEQFF. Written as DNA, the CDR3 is TGTGCCAGCAGTGTAGGGACACAACACAATGAGCAGTTCTTC.

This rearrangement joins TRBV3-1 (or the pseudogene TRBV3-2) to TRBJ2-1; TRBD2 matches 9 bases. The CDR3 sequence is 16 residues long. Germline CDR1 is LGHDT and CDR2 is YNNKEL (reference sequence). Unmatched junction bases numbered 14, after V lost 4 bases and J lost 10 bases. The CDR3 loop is CASSRPSASGNGEQFF. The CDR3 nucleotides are TGTGCCAGCAGCCGTCCGTCGGCTAGCGGGAACGGCGAGCAGTTCTTC.

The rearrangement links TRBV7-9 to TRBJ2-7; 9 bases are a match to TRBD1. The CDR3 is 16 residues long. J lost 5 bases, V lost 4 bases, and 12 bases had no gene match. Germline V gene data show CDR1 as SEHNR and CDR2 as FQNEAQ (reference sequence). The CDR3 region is CASSSARDRDIHEQYF. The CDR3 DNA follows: TGTGCCAGCAGCTCAGCCCGGGACAGGGACATCCACGAGCAGTACTTC.

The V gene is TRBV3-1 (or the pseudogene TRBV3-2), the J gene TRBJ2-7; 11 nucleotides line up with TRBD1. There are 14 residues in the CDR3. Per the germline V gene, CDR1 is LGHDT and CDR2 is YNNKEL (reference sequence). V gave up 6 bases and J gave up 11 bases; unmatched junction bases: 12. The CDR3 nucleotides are TGTGCCAGCAGTCCGGACAGGGGGCGCATCAGGGAGTACTTC. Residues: CASSPDRGRIREYF.

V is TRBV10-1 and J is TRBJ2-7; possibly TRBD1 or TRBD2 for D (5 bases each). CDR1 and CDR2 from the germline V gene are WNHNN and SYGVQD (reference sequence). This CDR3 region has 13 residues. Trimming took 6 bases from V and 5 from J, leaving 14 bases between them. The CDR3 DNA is TGCGCCAGCAGCCGGGACGATCTGGACGAGCAGTACTTC. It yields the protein CASSRDDLDEQYF.

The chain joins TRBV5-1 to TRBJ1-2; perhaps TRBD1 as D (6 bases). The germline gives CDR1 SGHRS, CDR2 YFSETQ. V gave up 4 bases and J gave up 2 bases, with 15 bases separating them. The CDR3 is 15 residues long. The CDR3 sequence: CASSALGGRNYGYTF. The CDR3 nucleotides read TGCGCCAGCAGCGCATTGGGGGGGCGAAACTATGGCTACACCTTC.

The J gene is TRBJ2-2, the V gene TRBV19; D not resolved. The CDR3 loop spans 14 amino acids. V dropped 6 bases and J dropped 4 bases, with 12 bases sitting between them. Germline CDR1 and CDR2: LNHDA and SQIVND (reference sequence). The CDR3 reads CASSRTLSTGELFF. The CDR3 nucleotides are TGTGCCAGTAGCCGGACCTTGTCCACCGGGGAGCTGTTTTTT.

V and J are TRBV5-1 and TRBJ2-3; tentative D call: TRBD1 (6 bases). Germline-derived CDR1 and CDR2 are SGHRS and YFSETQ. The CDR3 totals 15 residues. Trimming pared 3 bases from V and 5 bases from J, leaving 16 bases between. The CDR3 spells CASSSQGLFGDTQYF. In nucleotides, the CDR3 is TGCGCCAGCAGCTCCCAGGGGCTGTTCGGAGATACGCAGTATTTT.

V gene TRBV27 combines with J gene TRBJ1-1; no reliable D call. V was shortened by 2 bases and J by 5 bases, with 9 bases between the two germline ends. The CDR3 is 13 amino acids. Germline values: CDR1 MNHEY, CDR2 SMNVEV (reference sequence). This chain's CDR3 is CASSLRLMTEAFF. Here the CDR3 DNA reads TGTGCCAGCAGTTTAAGGCTTATGACTGAAGCTTTCTTT.

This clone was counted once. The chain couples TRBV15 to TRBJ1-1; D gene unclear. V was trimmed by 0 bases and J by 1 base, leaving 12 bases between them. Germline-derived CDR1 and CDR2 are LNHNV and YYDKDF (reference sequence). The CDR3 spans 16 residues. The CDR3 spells CATSRDRYLPNTEAFF. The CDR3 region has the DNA TGTGCCACCAGCAGAGATCGATACCTACCGAACACTGAAGCTTTCTTT. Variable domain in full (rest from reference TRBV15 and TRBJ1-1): DAMVIQNPRYQVTQFGKPVTLSCSQTLNHNVMYWYQQKSSQAPKLLFHYYDKDFNNEADTPDNFQSRRPNTSFCFLDIRSPGLGDTAMYLCATSRDRYLPNTEAFFGQGTRLTVV.

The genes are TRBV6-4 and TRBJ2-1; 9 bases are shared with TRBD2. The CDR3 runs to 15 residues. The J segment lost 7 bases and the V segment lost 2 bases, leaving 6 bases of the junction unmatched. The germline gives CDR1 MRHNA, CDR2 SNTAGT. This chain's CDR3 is CASSDIAGVTNEQFF. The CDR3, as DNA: TGTGCCAGCAGTGACATAGCGGGAGTAACGAATGAGCAGTTCTTC.

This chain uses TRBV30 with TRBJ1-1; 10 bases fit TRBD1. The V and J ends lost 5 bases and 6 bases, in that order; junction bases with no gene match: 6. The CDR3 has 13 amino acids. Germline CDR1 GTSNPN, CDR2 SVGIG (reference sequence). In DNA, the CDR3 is TGTGCCTGGGAGACAGGGGGCGCCTCTGAAGCTTTCTTT. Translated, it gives CAWETGGASEAFF.

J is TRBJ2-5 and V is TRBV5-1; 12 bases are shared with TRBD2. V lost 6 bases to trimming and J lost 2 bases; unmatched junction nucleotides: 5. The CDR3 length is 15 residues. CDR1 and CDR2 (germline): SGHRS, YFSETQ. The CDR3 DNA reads TGCGCCAGCACGACTAGCGGGAGTGGGCAAGAGACCCAGTACTTC. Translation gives CASTTSGSGQETQYF.

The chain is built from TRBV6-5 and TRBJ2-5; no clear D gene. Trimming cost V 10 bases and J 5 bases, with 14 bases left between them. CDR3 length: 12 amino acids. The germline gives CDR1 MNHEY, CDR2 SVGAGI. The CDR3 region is CATPGVAETQYF. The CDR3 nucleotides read TGTGCCACCCCGGGCGTGGCGGAGACCCAGTACTTC.

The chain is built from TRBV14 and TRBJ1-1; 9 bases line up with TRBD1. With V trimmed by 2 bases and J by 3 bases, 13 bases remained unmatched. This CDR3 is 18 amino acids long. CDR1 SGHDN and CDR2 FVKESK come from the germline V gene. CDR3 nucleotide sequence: TGTGCCAGCAGCCAATCGTTCGGACAGGGGATCCTCGACACTGAAGCTTTCTTT. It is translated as CASSQSFGQGILDTEAFF. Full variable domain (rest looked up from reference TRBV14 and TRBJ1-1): EAGVTQFPSHSVIEKGQTVTLRCDPISGHDNLYWYRRVMGKEIKFLLHFVKESKQDESGMPNNRFLAERTGGTYSTLKVQPAELEDSGVYFCASSQSFGQGILDTEAFFGQGTRLTVV.

The CDR3 here is CASSPGDRNTEAFF. The DNA for the CDR3 is TGTGCCAGCAGCCCCGGGGACCGAAACACTGAAGCTTTCTTT. This chain links TRBV3-1 (or the pseudogene TRBV3-2) with TRBJ1-1; possible D gene TRBD1, 5 bases. The CDR3 runs to 14 residues. Deletions cut 4 bases from V and 2 bases from J, with 11 bases between. Germline V gives CDR1 LGHDT, CDR2 YNNKEL (reference sequence).

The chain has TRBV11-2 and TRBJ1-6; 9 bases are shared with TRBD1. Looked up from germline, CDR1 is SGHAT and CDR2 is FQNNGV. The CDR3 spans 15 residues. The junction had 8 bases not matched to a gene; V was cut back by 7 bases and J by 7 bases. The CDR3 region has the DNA TGTGCCAGCACCCCCAGGGGACAGGGAAATTCACCCCTCCACTTT. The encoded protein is CASTPRGQGNSPLHF. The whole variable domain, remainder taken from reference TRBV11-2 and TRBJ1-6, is EAGVAQSPRYKIIEKRQSVAFWCNPISGHATLYWYQQILGQGPKLLIQFQNNGVVDDSQLPKDRFSAERLKGVDSTLKIQPAKLEDSAVYLCASTPRGQGNSPLHFGNGTRLTVT.

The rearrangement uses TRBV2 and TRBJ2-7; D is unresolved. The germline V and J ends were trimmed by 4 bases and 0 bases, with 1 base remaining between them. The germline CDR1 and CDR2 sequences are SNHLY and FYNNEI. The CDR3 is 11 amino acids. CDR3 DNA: TGTGCCAGCAGTGGCTCCTACGAGCAGTACTTC. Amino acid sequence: CASSGSYEQYF.

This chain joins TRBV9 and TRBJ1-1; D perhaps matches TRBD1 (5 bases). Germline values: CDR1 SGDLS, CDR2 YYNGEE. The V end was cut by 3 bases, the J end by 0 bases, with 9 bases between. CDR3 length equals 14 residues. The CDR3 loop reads CASSADRMNTEAFF. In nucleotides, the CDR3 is TGTGCCAGCAGCGCCGACAGAATGAACACTGAAGCTTTCTTT.

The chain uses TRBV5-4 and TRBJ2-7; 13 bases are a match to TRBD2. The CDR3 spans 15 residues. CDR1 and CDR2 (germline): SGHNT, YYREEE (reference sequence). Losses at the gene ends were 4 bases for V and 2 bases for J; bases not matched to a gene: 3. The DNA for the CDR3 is TGTGCCAGCAGCCTGGGGACTAGCGGGACCTACGAGCAGTACTTC. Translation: CASSLGTSGTYEQYF.

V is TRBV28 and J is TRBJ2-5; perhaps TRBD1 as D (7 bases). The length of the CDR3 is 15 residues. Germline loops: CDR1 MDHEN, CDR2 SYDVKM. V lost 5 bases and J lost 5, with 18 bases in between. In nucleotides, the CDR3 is TGTGCCAGCAGTCCCAGGGGGGAAAGTCGGGAGACCCAGTACTTC. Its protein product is CASSPRGESRETQYF. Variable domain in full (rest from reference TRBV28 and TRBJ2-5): DVKVTQSSRYLVKRTGEKVFLECVQDMDHENMFWYRQDPGLGLRLIYFSYDVKMKEKGDIPEGYSVSREKKERFSLILESASTNQTSMYLCASSPRGESRETQYFGPGTRLLVL.

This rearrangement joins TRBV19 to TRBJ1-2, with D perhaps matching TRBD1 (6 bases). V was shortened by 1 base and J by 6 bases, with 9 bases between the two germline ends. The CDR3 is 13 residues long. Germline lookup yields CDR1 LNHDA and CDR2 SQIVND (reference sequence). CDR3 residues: CASSIVQGDGYTF. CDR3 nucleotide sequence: TGTGCCAGTAGTATAGTACAGGGTGATGGCTACACCTTC.

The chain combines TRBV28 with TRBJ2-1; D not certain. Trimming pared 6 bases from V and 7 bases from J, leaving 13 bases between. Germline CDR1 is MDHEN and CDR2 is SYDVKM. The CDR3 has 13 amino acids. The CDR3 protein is CASSPVVVNEQFF. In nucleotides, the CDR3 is TGTGCCAGCAGCCCCGTGGTCGTTAATGAGCAGTTCTTC.

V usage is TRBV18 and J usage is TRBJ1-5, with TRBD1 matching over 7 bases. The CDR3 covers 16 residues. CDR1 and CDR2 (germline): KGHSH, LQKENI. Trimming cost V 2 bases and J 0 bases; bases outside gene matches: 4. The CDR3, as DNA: TGTGCCAGCTCACCAGCCGGGACAGCTAGCAATCAGCCCCAGCATTTT. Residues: CASSPAGTASNQPQHF.

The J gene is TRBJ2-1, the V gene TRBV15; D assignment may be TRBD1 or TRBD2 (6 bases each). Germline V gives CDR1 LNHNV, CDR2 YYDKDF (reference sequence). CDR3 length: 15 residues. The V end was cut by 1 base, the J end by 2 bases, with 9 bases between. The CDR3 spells CATSRAGGPYNEQFF. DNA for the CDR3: TGTGCCACCAGCAGAGCCGGGGGCCCCTACAATGAGCAGTTCTTC.

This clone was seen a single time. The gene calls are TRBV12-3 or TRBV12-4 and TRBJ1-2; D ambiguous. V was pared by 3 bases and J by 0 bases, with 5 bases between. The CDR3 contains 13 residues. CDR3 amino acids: CASSFSSNYGYTF. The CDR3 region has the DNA TGTGCCAGCAGTTTCAGTTCTAACTATGGCTACACCTTC.